Below are 22 T cell receptor beta chains sequenced from a single sample in a study of T cells in Graves' hyperthyroidism and ophthalmopathy. Amplified regions were TCR beta CDR3 sequences from RNA transcripts. RT-PCR in the first round (using the HTBI primer set) targeted the TCR CDR3. A single record per CDR3 protein comes from TCRdb applying MiXCR to the multiplex PCR reads. The repertoire holds some 690,000 distinct CDR3 sequences, with 17% as singletons. Sequencing was done on a sample of blood. The source is a man aged 45-65 years with Graves' hyperthyroidism.

This clonotype was observed many times. The V gene is TRBV12-5, the J gene TRBJ2-5; 7 nucleotides align to TRBD1. This CDR3 spans 13 amino acids. The V gene's germline CDR1 is LGHNT and CDR2 FRNRAP. V was pared by 8 bases and J by 1 base, with 4 bases of the junction left unmatched. CDR3 in DNA: TGTGCTAGTTGTTGGGACAGCCAAGAGACCCAGTACTTC. Translating it yields CASCWDSQETQYF.

This clonotype showed up just a few times. The chain recombines TRBV19 with TRBJ2-1; 10 bases match TRBD2. The CDR3 runs 15 residues. CDR1 is LNHDA, CDR2 SQIVND, per germline (reference sequence). Trimming cost V 3 bases and J 10 bases; bases outside gene matches: 9. CDR3 sequence: CASSMGLAGVREQFF. The CDR3 nucleotides read TGTGCCAGTAGTATGGGGCTAGCGGGAGTTCGCGAGCAGTTCTTC.

This clonotype was found many times. The V call is TRBV12-3 or TRBV12-4, the J call TRBJ1-3, with no clear D. Deletions cut 3 bases from V and 0 bases from J, with 12 bases between. The CDR3 runs 16 residues. The CDR3 protein is CASSLVAWGSGNTIYF. The DNA for the CDR3 is TGTGCCAGCAGTTTGGTGGCTTGGGGCTCTGGAAACACCATATATTTT.

This clonotype was counted many times. The chain joins TRBV10-2 to TRBJ2-5, with D perhaps matching TRBD2 (5 bases). The CDR3 sequence is 13 residues long. From germline, CDR1 is WSHSY and CDR2 SAAADI. Trimming cost V 0 bases and J 5 bases, with 7 bases left between them. Here the CDR3 reads CASSESGAETQYF. The DNA for the CDR3 is TGCGCCAGCAGTGAGTCGGGAGCGGAGACCCAGTACTTC.

V usage is TRBV18 and J usage is TRBJ1-1; D remains ambiguous. From germline, CDR1 is KGHSH and CDR2 LQKENI. The CDR3 extends over 15 amino acids. V lost 3 bases, J lost 1 base, and 12 bases lay in between. The CDR3 region is CASSPLSRANTEAFF. The DNA for the CDR3 is TGTGCCAGCTCACCTTTAAGTCGGGCGAACACTGAAGCTTTCTTT.

Only a few counts were recorded for this clonotype. In nucleotides, the CDR3 is TGTGCCAGCAGTTTAACACCCGACAGGACCTACCTAGCCAAAAACATTCAGTACTTC. This encodes CASSLTPDRTYLAKNIQYF. This rearrangement joins TRBV12-3 or TRBV12-4 to TRBJ2-4; TRBD1 might be the D (6 bases). V was clipped by 2 bases and J by 0 bases, with 20 bases between them. The CDR3 consists of 19 residues.

The sample holds many counts of this clonotype. This sequence joins TRBV7-9 and TRBJ2-7, with TRBD1 matching over 8 bases. This CDR3 region has 15 residues. J was trimmed by 0 bases and V by 4 bases; bases with no gene match: 5. The germline CDR1 and CDR2 sequences are SEHNR and FQNEAQ (reference sequence). CDR3 sequence: CASSSMTGASYEQYF. The CDR3 DNA sequence: TGTGCCAGCAGCTCCATGACAGGGGCCTCCTACGAGCAGTACTTC.

This clonotype was detected many times. V and J are TRBV2 and TRBJ2-7; D tentatively fits TRBD1 or TRBD2 (5 bases each). This CDR3 has 16 amino acids. V was cut by 7 bases and J by 13 bases, with 32 bases left in between. Germline lookup yields CDR1 SNHLY and CDR2 FYNNEI. This CDR3 is CASISTPGRSSTSIYF. CDR3 sequence (DNA): TGTGCCAGCATATCTACTCCGGGACGGTCCTCTACGAGCATATACTTC.

The gene calls are TRBV28 and TRBJ2-3; 15 nucleotides line up with TRBD2. Per germline, CDR1 MDHEN and CDR2 SYDVKM. The CDR3 extends over 15 amino acids. The V and J ends lost 6 bases and 7 bases, in that order; junction bases with no gene match: 5. Here the CDR3 DNA reads TGTGCCAGCAGGGCCGGGACTAGCGGGAGGTATACGCAGTATTTT. Its protein is CASRAGTSGRYTQYF. The variable domain in full, completed from reference TRBV28 and TRBJ2-3, reads DVKVTQSSRYLVKRTGEKVFLECVQDMDHENMFWYRQDPGLGLRLIYFSYDVKMKEKGDIPEGYSVSREKKERFSLILESASTNQTSMYLCASRAGTSGRYTQYFGPGTRLTVL.

This clonotype was detected many times. This chain connects TRBV28 to TRBJ2-3; the match to TRBD2 covers 7 bases. CDR3 length: 15 amino acids. CDR1 MDHEN and CDR2 SYDVKM come from the germline V gene. Trimming took 4 bases from V and 0 from J; bases not matched to a gene: 4. The chain's CDR3 is CASSSAGESTDTQYF. In DNA form, the CDR3 reads TGTGCCAGCAGTTCGGCGGGGGAGAGCACAGATACGCAGTATTTT.

This clonotype occurred a few times. The chain uses TRBV30 and TRBJ2-1; D possibly corresponds to TRBD1 (6 bases). Trimming left V 7 bases short and J 3 bases short, with 16 bases between. CDR1 and CDR2 from the germline V gene are GTSNPN and SVGIG (reference sequence). The CDR3 has 14 amino acids. The chain's CDR3 is CAYTWGTYYNEQFF. The CDR3, as DNA: TGTGCCTACACTTGGGGGACATACTACAATGAGCAGTTCTTC.

The gene calls are TRBV27 and TRBJ2-3; possibly TRBD2 for D (6 bases). The CDR3 loop spans 16 amino acids. The germline V gene encodes CDR1 MNHEY and CDR2 SMNVEV (reference sequence). V dropped 4 bases and J dropped 3 bases, with 17 bases sitting between them. In DNA, the CDR3 is TGTGCCAGCAGTTATCTCCCGCCTAGCGCTACAGATACGCAGTATTTT. Its translation: CASSYLPPSATDTQYF.

This clonotype was detected only a few times. This chain links TRBV5-6 with TRBJ1-2, with D uncertain. V dropped 2 bases and J dropped 2 bases, with 10 bases sitting between them. Germline assignment: CDR1 SGHDT and CDR2 YYEEEE. The CDR3 runs 14 residues. The CDR3 here is CASSFNLFNYGYTF. CDR3 in DNA: TGTGCCAGCAGCTTTAACCTATTCAACTATGGCTACACCTTC. The variable domain in full, completed from reference TRBV5-6 and TRBJ1-2, reads DAGVTQSPTHLIKTRGQQVTLRCSPKSGHDTVSWYQQALGQGPQFIFQYYEEEERQRGNFPDRFSGHQFPNYSSELNVNALLLGDSALYLCASSFNLFNYGYTFGSGTRLTVV.

The chain has TRBV30 and TRBJ2-3; TRBD2 matches at 7 bases. The V gene end was trimmed by 1 base and the J gene end by 4 bases; junction bases not matched to a gene: 11. CDR1 is GTSNPN, CDR2 SVGIG, per germline (reference sequence). CDR3 length equals 16 residues. The chain's CDR3 is CAWSGGGGGIADTQYF. In DNA form, the CDR3 reads TGTGCCTGGAGTGGGGGGGGAGGAGGTATCGCAGATACGCAGTATTTT.

With respect to this clonotype: One base away lies a much larger clone, so this may be a sequencing read error. The gene calls are TRBV12-5 and TRBJ1-5; D not certain. The CDR3 totals 13 residues. Germline CDR1 LGHNT, CDR2 FRNRAP. The CDR3 protein is CDSGPGGNQPQHF. DNA of the CDR3: TGTGATAGTGGCCCCGGTGGAAATCAGCCCCAGCATTTT. Together with reference TRBV12-5 and TRBJ1-5, the CDR3 gives the full variable domain: DARVTQTPRHKVTEMGQEVTMRCQPILGHNTVFWYRQTMMQGLELLAYFRNRAPLDDSGMPKDRFSAEMPDATLATLKIQPSEPRDSAVYFCDSGPGGNQPQHFGDGTRLSIL.

Only a few counts were recorded for this clonotype. The CDR3 is CASSAGTSYYNEQFF. DNA of the CDR3: TGTGCCAGCAGCGCCGGGACTAGCTACTACAATGAGCAGTTCTTC. J is TRBJ2-1 and V is TRBV7-9, with 9 bases identical to TRBD2. The ends lost 5 bases at V and 3 bases at J; junction bases unmatched: 5. The CDR3 consists of 15 residues. Looked up from germline, CDR1 is SEHNR and CDR2 is FQNEAQ (reference sequence).

This clonotype was counted many times. The V call is TRBV13, the J call TRBJ2-2; perhaps TRBD2 as D (6 bases). With 5 bases removed from V and 13 bases from J, the gap between germline ends came to 17 bases. The V gene's germline CDR1 is PRHDT and CDR2 FYEKMQ (reference sequence). CDR3 length equals 13 residues. The CDR3 DNA reads as TGTGCCAGCAGCCCGAGGCCACTAGCTGCGCTGTTTTTT. It translates to CASSPRPLAALFF.

The table lists this clonotype with many counts. CDR3 in amino acids: CAWTLGGSRRETQYF. CDR3 DNA: TGTGCCTGGACCCTAGGGGGTTCTAGAAGGGAGACCCAGTACTTC. The chain combines TRBV30 with TRBJ2-5; maybe TRBD1 (6 bases). V was trimmed by 4 bases and J by 5 bases, leaving 20 bases between them. The CDR3 extends over 15 amino acids. Per the germline V gene, CDR1 is GTSNPN and CDR2 is SVGIG (reference sequence).

This clonotype turned up a few times. At one end the junction does not follow the germline gene, possibly because of a read error. This chain uses TRBV2 with TRBJ1-5; D is unclear. Germline CDR1 and CDR2: SNHLY and FYNNEI. The CDR3 contains 14 residues. This CDR3 is CASREGLTNQPQHF. In DNA form, the CDR3 reads TGTGCCAGCAGAGAAGGACTGACTAATCAGCCCCAGCATTTT.

This clonotype has only a few counts. The rearrangement links TRBV29-1 to TRBJ1-1; no reliable D call. The length of the CDR3 is 12 residues. The V end lost 5 bases, the J end lost 7 bases, and 14 bases lay between the germline ends. The germline gives CDR1 SQVTM, CDR2 ANQGSEA. CDR3 coding DNA: TGCAGCGTTCTAACGACACGGGTTGAAGCTTTCTTT. Translation gives CSVLTTRVEAFF. The full variable domain, in which reference TRBV29-1 and TRBJ1-1 provide the parts outside the CDR3, is SAVISQKPSRDICQRGTSLTIQCQVDSQVTMMFWYRQQPGQSLTLIATANQGSEATYESGFVIDKFPISRPNLTFSTLTVSNMSPEDSSIYLCSVLTTRVEAFFGQGTRLTVV.

This clonotype showed up many times. This chain joins TRBV11-2 and TRBJ2-4, with 7 nucleotides matching TRBD2. V lost 4 bases and J lost 8; bases outside the gene matches: 2. Germline lookup yields CDR1 SGHAT and CDR2 FQNNGV. This CDR3 comprises 12 residues. As DNA, the CDR3 is TGTGCCAGCAGCTACGCGGGGGACATTCAGTACTTC. Protein sequence: CASSYAGDIQYF.

This clonotype was recorded at least ten times. The rearrangement joins TRBV2 to TRBJ2-1, with no clear D. Trimming took 7 bases from V and 6 from J, leaving 10 bases between them. The CDR3 runs to 12 residues. The germline gives CDR1 SNHLY, CDR2 FYNNEI. CDR3: CASNLGPNEQFF. CDR3 nucleotides: TGTGCCAGCAACCTCGGGCCCAATGAGCAGTTCTTC.